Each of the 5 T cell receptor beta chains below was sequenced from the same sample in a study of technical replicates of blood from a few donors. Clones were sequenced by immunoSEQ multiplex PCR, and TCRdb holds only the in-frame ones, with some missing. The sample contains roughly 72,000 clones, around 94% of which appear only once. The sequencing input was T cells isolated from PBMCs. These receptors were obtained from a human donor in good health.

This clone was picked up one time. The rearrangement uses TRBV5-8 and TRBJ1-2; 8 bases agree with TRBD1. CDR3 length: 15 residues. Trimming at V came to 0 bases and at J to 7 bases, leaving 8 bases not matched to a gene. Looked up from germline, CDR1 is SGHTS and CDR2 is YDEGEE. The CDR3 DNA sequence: TGTGCCAGCAGCTTGGTCAGGACAGGGACTTTTGGCTACACCTTC. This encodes CASSLVRTGTFGYTF.

The CDR3 sequence is CASSWTGKFNEQYF. The CDR3 coding sequence is TGTGCCAGCAGTTGGACAGGGAAATTTAACGAGCAGTACTTC. The chain carries TRBV27 and TRBJ2-7, with 8 bases that match TRBD1. The CDR3 covers 14 residues. Trimming at V came to 4 bases and at J to 5 bases, leaving 7 bases not matched to a gene. Per germline, CDR1 MNHEY and CDR2 SMNVEV (reference sequence).

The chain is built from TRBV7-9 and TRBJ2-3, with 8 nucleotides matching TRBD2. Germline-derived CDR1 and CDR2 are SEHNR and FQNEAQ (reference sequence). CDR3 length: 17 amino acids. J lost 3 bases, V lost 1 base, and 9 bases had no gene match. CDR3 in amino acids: CASSLDVAGIGTDTQYF. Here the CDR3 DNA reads TGTGCCAGCAGCTTAGATGTAGCGGGAATAGGGACAGATACGCAGTATTTT.

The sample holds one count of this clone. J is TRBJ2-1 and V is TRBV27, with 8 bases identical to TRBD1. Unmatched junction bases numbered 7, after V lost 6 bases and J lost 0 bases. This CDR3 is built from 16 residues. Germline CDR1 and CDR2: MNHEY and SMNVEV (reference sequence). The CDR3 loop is CASRQQGAPSYNEQFF. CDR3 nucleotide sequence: TGTGCCAGCAGGCAGCAGGGGGCCCCCTCCTACAATGAGCAGTTCTTC.

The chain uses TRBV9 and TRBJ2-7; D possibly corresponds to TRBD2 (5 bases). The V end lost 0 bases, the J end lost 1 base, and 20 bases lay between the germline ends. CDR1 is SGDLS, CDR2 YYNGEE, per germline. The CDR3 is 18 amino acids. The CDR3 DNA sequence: TGTGCCAGCAGCGTAGATGCCTTGGGGAGCGAACCTTCCTACGAGCAGTACTTC. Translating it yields CASSVDALGSEPSYEQYF.